This T cell receptor (beta chain) came from a study of cytomegalovirus exposure and HLA in healthy donors. The study, taken as a whole, reports: Association with HLA alleles at 0.05 false discovery rate was found for roughly 17,000 TCR beta sequences in a later analysis. Trimming of TCR beta V- and J-genes showed a link, identified in a later analysis, to a missense DCLRE1C variant.

In the case of this clone: Its antigen is unknown.

This CDR3 has 15 residues. The J segment lost 4 bases and the V segment lost 6 bases, leaving 8 bases of the junction unmatched. From germline, CDR1 is MNHEY and CDR2 SMNVEV (reference sequence). Vbeta (60) and Jbeta (13) primers were used in the PCR. Some clones are missing from TCRdb's copy, which holds only in-frame ones; the method was immunoSEQ multiplex PCR. The table lists 120,000 or so clones, 77% of them singletons. V is TRBV27 and J is TRBJ1-2, with 10 bases that match TRBD1. Sequencing was done on a sample of PBMCs. This clonotype was sampled from a human donor in good health. The DNA of the CDR3 is TGTGCCAGCAGACCCCGGGACAGGGGTTCCTATGGCTACACCTTC. This codes for CASRPRDRGSYGYTF.